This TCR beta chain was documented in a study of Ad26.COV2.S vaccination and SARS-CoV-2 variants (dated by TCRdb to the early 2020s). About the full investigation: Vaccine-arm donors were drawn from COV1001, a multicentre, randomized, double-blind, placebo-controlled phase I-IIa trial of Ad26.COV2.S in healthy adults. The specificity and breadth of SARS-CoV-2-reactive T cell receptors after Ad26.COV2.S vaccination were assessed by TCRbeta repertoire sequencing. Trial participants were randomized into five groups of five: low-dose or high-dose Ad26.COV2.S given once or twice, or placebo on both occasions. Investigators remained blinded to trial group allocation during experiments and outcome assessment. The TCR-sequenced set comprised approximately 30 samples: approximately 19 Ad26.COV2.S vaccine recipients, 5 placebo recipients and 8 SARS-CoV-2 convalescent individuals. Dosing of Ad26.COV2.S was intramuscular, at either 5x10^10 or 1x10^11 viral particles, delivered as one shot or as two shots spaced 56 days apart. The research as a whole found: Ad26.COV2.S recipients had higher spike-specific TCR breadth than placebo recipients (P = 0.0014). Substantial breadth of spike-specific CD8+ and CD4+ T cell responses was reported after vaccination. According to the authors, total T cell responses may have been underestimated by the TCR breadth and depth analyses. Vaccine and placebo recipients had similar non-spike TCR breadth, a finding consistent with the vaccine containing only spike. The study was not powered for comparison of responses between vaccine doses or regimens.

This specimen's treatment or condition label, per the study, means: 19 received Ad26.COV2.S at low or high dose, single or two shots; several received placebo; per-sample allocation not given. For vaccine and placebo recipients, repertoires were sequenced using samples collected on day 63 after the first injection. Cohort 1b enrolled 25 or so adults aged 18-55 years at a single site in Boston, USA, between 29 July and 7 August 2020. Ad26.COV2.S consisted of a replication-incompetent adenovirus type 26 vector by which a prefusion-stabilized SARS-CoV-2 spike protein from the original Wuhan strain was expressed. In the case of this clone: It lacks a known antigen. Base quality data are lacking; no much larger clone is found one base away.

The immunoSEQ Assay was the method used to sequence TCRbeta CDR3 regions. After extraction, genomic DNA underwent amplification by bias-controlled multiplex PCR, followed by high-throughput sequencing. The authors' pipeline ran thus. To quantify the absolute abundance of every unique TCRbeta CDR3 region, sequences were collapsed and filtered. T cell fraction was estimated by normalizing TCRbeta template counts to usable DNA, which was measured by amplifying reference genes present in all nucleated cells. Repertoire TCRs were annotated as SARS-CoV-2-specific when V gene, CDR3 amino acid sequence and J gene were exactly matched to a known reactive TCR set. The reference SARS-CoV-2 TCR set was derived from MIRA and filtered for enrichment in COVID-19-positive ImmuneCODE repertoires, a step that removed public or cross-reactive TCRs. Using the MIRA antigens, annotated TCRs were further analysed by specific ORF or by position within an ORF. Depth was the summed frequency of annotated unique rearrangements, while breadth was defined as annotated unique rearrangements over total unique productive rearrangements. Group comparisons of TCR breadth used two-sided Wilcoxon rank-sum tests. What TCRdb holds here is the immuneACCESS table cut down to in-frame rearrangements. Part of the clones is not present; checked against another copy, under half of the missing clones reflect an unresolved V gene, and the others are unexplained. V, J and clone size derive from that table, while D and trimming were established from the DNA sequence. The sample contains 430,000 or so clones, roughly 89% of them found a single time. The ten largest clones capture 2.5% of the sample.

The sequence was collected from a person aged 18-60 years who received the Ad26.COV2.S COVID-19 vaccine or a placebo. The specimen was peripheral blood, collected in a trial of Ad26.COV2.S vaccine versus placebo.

The DNA is TGTGCCAGCAACGGCCTGAGGAGGTCACCCCTCCACTTT. It specifies CASNGLRRSPLHF. The rearranged segments are TRBV25-1 and TRBJ1-6; no confident D gene assignment can be made. CDR1 and CDR2, looked up from the germline V gene, are MGHDK and SYGVNS. V sheds 7 bases and J sheds 10 bases, leaving 14 bases between their ends. The CDR3 has 13 amino acids, counting the end cysteine and phenylalanine. The entry retains the CDR3 DNA only, 39 bases that are in frame from base 1.